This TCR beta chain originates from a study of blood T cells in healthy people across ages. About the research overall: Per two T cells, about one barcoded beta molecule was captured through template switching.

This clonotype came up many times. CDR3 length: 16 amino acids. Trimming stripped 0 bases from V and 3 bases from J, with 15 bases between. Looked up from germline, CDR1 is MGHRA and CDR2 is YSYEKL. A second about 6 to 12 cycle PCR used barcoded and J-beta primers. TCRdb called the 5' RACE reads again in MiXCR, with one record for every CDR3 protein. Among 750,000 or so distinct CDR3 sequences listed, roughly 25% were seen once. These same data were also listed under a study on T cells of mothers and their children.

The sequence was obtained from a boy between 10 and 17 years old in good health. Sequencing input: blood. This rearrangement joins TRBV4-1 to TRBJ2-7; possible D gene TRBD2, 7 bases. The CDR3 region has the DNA TGCGCCAGCAGCCAAGATCGGGGGGACACAAACTACGAGCAGTACTTC. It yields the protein CASSQDRGDTNYEQYF.